The rows below give T cell receptor beta chains drawn from one sample of a study of control samples from healthy donors and cancer patients. This table comes from immunoSEQ multiplex PCR, and its TCRdb copy is limited to in-frame clones, with some not included. Counted here are some 30,000 clones, roughly 91% occurring once; the ten biggest clones make up 12%. Sequencing was performed on PBMCs. These receptors were taken from a man aged 50 to 60 with lung cancer. CDR3s include the opening cysteine and the closing phenylalanine or tryptophan. A D gene is named only where the DNA matches it firmly. The listing skips clone size in some rows; elsewhere it reads once, few, many or a size class.

d_gene,len,v_gene,j_gene,abundance,CDR3aa,CDR3nt
TRBD2,17,TRBV19,TRBJ2-7,NA,CASSPRSLCGGTYEQYF,TGTGCCAGTAGTCCCCGTTCCCTTTGCGGGGGTACCTACGAGCAGTACTTC
NA,14,TRBV10-3,TRBJ1-1,NA,CATKSRDSNTEAFF,TGTGCCACCAAATCACGGGACTCGAACACTGAAGCTTTCTTT
TRBD1,14,TRBV2,TRBJ1-1,NA,CASSWTGGDTEAFF,TGTGCCAGCAGTTGGACAGGGGGGGACACTGAAGCTTTCTTT
TRBD1,16,TRBV19,TRBJ1-4,NA,CASTDRPGQGYEKLFF,TGTGCCAGTACCGATCGACCGGGACAGGGATATGAAAAACTGTTTTTT
NA,15,TRBV5-1,TRBJ2-5,NA,CASSLMGGAGETQYF,TGCGCCAGCAGCTTGATGGGGGGGGCCGGGGAGACCCAGTACTTC
TRBD2,16,TRBV19,TRBJ2-7,NA,CASSIDRASGADEQYF,TGTGCCAGTAGTATAGATAGGGCTAGCGGGGCCGACGAGCAGTACTTC
NA,14,TRBV6-2/TRBV6-3,TRBJ1-5,NA,CASSYGASNQPQHF,TGTGCCAGCAGTTACGGGGCCAGCAATCAGCCCCAGCATTTT
NA,13,TRBV7-3,TRBJ2-5,NA,CASSRTIQETQYF,TGTGCCAGCAGCAGGACTATACAAGAGACCCAGTACTTC
NA,13,TRBV11-2,TRBJ2-7,NA,CASSLGNLYEQYF,TGTGCCAGCAGCCTTGGGAACCTCTACGAGCAGTACTTC
TRBD1,12,TRBV6-4,TRBJ2-7,NA,CASTGTGNEQYF,TGTGCCAGCACAGGGACAGGGAACGAGCAGTACTTC
TRBD1,15,TRBV4-1,TRBJ1-5,NA,CASSRDRGHGQPQHF,TGCGCCAGCAGCCGCGACAGGGGGCACGGTCAGCCCCAGCATTTT
NA,14,TRBV3-1/TRBV3-2,TRBJ1-1,few,CASSTRGWATEAFF,TGTGCCAGCAGCACCAGAGGATGGGCGACTGAAGCTTTCTTT
TRBD1,15,TRBV6-5,TRBJ2-1,NA,CASSYQDRDNNEQFF,TGTGCCAGCAGCTACCAGGACAGGGATAACAATGAGCAGTTCTTC
NA,14,TRBV9,TRBJ2-5,NA,CASSVGVQVETQYF,TGTGCCAGCAGCGTAGGGGTCCAGGTGGAGACCCAGTACTTC
NA,16,TRBV7-8,TRBJ2-5,NA,CASSFRDVGSVETQYF,TGTGCCAGCAGCTTCCGGGACGTAGGTAGTGTAGAGACCCAGTACTTC
TRBD1,15,TRBV7-9,TRBJ2-5,once,CASSLLDRREETQYF,TGTGCCAGCAGCCTATTGGACAGGCGGGAAGAGACCCAGTACTTC
NA,17,TRBV5-1,TRBJ2-3,once,CASTLEESSTSTDTQYF,TGCGCCAGCACCCTAGAGGAGAGCTCGACTAGCACAGATACGCAGTATTTT
NA,15,TRBV10-1,TRBJ2-1,NA,CASSEGYSSYNEQFF,TGCGCCAGCAGTGAGGGGTACAGCTCCTACAATGAGCAGTTCTTC
NA,15,TRBV6-5,TRBJ2-3,NA,CASSLEGSRTDTQYF,TGTGCCAGCAGCTTAGAAGGGAGCCGCACAGATACGCAGTATTTT
NA,13,TRBV12-3/TRBV12-4,TRBJ1-1,NA,CASSYRVYTEAFF,TGTGCCAGCAGTTACAGGGTTTACACTGAAGCTTTCTTT
NA,15,TRBV30,TRBJ2-7,few,CAWSAGPGKGYEQYF,TGTGCCTGGTCCGCAGGCCCAGGGAAGGGGTACGAGCAGTACTTC
NA,20,TRBV2,TRBJ1-3,NA,CASSGVSGDQQKISGNTIYF,TGTGCCAGCAGTGGAGTTTCGGGGGATCAGCAAAAAATCTCTGGAAACACCATATATTTT
NA,15,TRBV4-3,TRBJ1-6,few,CASSQGGSGVSPLHF,TGCGCCAGCAGCCAAGGGGGCTCAGGGGTATCACCCCTCCACTTT
TRBD1,15,TRBV11-3,TRBJ2-1,NA,CASSLGEGQGAAQFF,TGTGCCAGCAGCTTAGGGGAGGGACAGGGGGCTGCGCAGTTCTTC
NA,17,TRBV19,TRBJ1-4,NA,CASSIKANGDRREKLFF,TGTGCCAGTAGTATAAAGGCAAACGGAGACAGGAGAGAAAAACTGTTTTTT
NA,15,TRBV7-2,TRBJ1-4,NA,CASSPRGVLREKLFF,TGTGCCAGCAGCCCAAGGGGGGTGTTGCGGGAAAAACTGTTTTTT
TRBD1,14,TRBV7-2,TRBJ2-5,once,CASSGDRVIETQYF,TGTGCCAGCAGCGGGGACAGGGTGATCGAGACCCAGTACTTC
NA,14,TRBV14,TRBJ2-5,once,CASSRLLFQETQYF,TGTGCCAGCAGCCGACTACTTTTCCAAGAGACCCAGTACTTC
TRBD1,14,TRBV18,TRBJ2-3,few,CASSRDRGRDTQYF,TGTGCCAGCTCAAGGGACAGGGGACGAGATACGCAGTATTTT
NA,14,TRBV29-1,TRBJ2-3,NA,CSVEVGSSTDTQYF,TGCAGCGTTGAAGTTGGATCTAGCACAGATACGCAGTATTTT
NA,14,TRBV6-5,TRBJ2-3,NA,CASRVPWGTDTQYF,TGTGCCAGCAGAGTCCCCTGGGGCACAGATACGCAGTATTTT
NA,15,TRBV6-5,TRBJ1-3,few,CATSNRVGSGNTIYF,TGTGCCACCTCCAACAGGGTCGGCTCTGGAAACACCATATATTTT
NA,14,TRBV6-5,TRBJ2-6,NA,CASSSASGANVLTF,TGTGCCAGCAGTTCGGCATCTGGGGCCAACGTCCTGACTTTC
NA,15,TRBV2,TRBJ2-6,NA,CASSDSRLGANVLTF,TGTGCCAGCAGTGACTCCAGGCTTGGGGCCAACGTCCTGACTTTC
NA,15,TRBV5-1,TRBJ2-1,NA,CASSQGHGSYNEQFF,TGCGCCAGCAGCCAGGGACACGGCTCCTACAATGAGCAGTTCTTC
TRBD1,14,TRBV5-5,TRBJ1-5,NA,CASSLARGQGPQHF,TGTGCCAGCAGCTTGGCCAGGGGGCAAGGGCCCCAGCATTTT
NA,16,TRBV29-1,TRBJ1-2,NA,CSVEVITGRMNYGYTF,TGCAGCGTTGAAGTTATTACAGGGAGAATGAACTATGGCTACACCTTC
NA,11,TRBV3-1/TRBV3-2,TRBJ2-2,NA,CASSRTGELFF,TGTGCCAGCAGCCGAACCGGGGAGCTGTTTTTT
NA,14,TRBV6-2/TRBV6-3,TRBJ2-1,NA,CASSYMTGYNEQFF,TGTGCCAGCAGTTACATGACAGGCTACAATGAGCAGTTCTTC
TRBD1,15,TRBV18,TRBJ2-7,once,CASLPRTGDFYEQYF,TGTGCCAGCTTACCGCGGACAGGGGACTTCTACGAGCAGTACTTC
NA,13,TRBV5-1,TRBJ2-1,NA,CASSLETYNEQFF,TGCGCCAGCAGCTTGGAGACGTACAATGAGCAGTTCTTC